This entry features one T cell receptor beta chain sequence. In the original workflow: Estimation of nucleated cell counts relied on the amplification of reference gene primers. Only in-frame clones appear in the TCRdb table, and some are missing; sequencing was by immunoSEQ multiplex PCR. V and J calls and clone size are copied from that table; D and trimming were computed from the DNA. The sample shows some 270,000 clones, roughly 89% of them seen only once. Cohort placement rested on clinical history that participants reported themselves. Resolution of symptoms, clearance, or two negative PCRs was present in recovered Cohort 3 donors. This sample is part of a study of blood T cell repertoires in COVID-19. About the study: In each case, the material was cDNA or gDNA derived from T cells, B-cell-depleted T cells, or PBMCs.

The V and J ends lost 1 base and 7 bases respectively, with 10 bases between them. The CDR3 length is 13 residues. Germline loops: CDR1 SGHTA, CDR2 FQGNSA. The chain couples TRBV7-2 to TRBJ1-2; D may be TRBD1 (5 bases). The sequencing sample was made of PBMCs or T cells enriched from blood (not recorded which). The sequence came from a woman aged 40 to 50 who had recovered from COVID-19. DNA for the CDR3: TGTGCCAGCAGCTTAGGGAGGGGAGGTGGCTACACCTTC. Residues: CASSLGRGGGYTF.